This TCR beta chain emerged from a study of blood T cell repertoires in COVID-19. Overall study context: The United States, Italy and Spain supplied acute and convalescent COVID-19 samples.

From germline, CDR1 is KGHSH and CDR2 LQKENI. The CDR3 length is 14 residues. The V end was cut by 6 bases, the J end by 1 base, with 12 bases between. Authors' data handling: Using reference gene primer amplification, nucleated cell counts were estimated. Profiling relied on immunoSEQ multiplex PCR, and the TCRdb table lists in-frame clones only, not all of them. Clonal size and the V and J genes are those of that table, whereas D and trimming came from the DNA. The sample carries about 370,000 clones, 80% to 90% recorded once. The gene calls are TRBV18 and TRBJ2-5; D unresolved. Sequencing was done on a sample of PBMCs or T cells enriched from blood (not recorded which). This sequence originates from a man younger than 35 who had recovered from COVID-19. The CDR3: CASSPFESQETQYF. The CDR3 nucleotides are TGTGCCAGCTCCCCCTTCGAGAGCCAAGAGACCCAGTACTTC.